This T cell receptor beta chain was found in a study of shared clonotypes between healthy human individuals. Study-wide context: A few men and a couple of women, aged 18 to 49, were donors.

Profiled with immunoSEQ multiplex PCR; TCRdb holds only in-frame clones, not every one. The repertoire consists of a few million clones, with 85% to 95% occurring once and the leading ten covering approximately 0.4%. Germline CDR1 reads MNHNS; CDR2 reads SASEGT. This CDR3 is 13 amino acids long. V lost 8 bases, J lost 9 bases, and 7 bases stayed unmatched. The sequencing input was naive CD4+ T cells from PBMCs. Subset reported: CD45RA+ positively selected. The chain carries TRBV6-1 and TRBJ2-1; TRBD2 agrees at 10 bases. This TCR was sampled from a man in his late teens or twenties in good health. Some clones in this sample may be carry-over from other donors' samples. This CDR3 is CASSQREGLEQFF. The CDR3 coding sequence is TGTGCCAGCTCCCAGCGGGAGGGCCTTGAGCAGTTCTTC.